This T cell receptor beta chain stems from a study of T cell repertoires in cytomegalovirus infection. Across the study: Newly reported HLA-C-restricted and thoroughly characterized HLA-B-restricted CMV epitopes were employed. Evidence of both CMV infection and a matching HLA type came from public TCR beta signatures. The study, taken as a whole, reports: There were HLA-C-restricted CMV-specific TCR beta clonotypes dominating the ex vivo response. Summed frequency of shared TCR beta families picked out CMV carriers who also had the relevant HLA.

One entry per CDR3 protein results from TCRdb running MiXCR on the reads. The repertoire holds approximately 770,000 distinct CDR3 sequences, with roughly 28% as singletons. Germline CDR1 is SGHVS and CDR2 is FNYEAQ. This CDR3 has 17 amino acids. V shed 5 bases and J 2 bases; nucleotides not matched to a gene: 13. This clonotype was seen a handful of times. Antigen: not known. The clonotype was recovered from a human donor in good health (CMV status not recorded). Some clones in this sample may be carry-over from other donors' samples. The starting material was cultured CD8+ T cells from PBMCs, obtained from culture after CMV antigen stimulation. V is TRBV7-6 and J is TRBJ2-3; 7 bases agree with TRBD2. The DNA of the CDR3 is TGTGCCAGCAGCCCCGGGGGAAGCGGGGAATACACAGATACGCAGTATTTT. It encodes CASSPGGSGEYTDTQYF. Using reference TRBV7-6 and TRBJ2-3 for the parts outside the CDR3, the full variable domain is GAGVSQSPRYKVTKRGQDVALRCDPISGHVSLYWYRQALGQGPEFLTYFNYEAQQDKSGLPNDRFSAERPEGSISTLTIQRTEQRDSAMYRCASSPGGSGEYTDTQYFGPGTRLTVL.